Sequencing of this T cell receptor beta chain was carried out in a study of T cells in Graves' hyperthyroidism and ophthalmopathy. Study at large: Peripheral blood samples were taken at initial diagnosis, prior to any treatment.

In its sample, this clonotype was seen a few times. Its target is not known. The source material, RNA transcripts, was used to amplify TCR beta CDR3 regions. HTBI primers were used for first-round RT-PCR of the TCR CDR3. A single record per CDR3 protein comes from TCRdb applying MiXCR to the multiplex PCR reads. The table shows 500,000 to 800,000 distinct CDR3 sequences, with roughly 14% occurring only once. This CDR3 contains 18 residues. J lost 5 bases, V lost 3 bases, and 8 bases had no gene match. Germline V gene sequence: CDR1 MGHRA, CDR2 YSYEKL. Clinical symptoms, serum thyroxine and TRAb, thyroid ultrasound and orbital computed tomography were used for the diagnoses. Broader study findings: Most clonotypes that expanded in the thyroid above 0.001 also showed up in blood.

Sequences were obtained from blood. The chain links TRBV4-1 to TRBJ2-3, with TRBD2 matching over 16 bases. The source of this sequence is a woman between 45 and 65 years old with Graves' ophthalmopathy. This CDR3 is CASSQETGTSGRVDTQYF. The CDR3, as DNA: TGCGCCAGCAGCCAGGAAACCGGGACTAGCGGGAGGGTAGATACGCAGTATTTT.